A selection of T cell receptor beta chains follows, all from one sample in a study of T cell changes during pregnancy in multiple sclerosis. Clones were sequenced by immunoSEQ multiplex PCR, and TCRdb holds only the in-frame ones, with some missing. This sample has about 77,000 clones, with roughly 91% found just once. This sample comprised peripheral blood, obtained after pregnancy. The receptors were sampled from a female donor in good health, enrolled as a control in a pregnancy study. Both conserved end residues are part of each CDR3. The D gene is left open where the match is weak. Expanded clones get a size class; other rows say once, few or many, or leave the size out.

CDR3,DNA,D,J,size,V
CASSRHRGSHQPQHF,TGCGCCAGCAGCCGGCACAGGGGGAGCCATCAGCCCCAGCATTTT,TRBD1,TRBJ1-5,-,TRBV4-1
CASSDRGGMFSNQPQHF,TGTGCCAGCAGCGATAGGGGCGGGATGTTTAGCAATCAGCCCCAGCATTTT,-,TRBJ1-5,few,TRBV7-8
CASSPGEGLGEKLFF,TGTGCCAGCAGCCCAGGGGAAGGTTTGGGTGAAAAACTGTTTTTT,-,TRBJ1-4,-,TRBV7-9
CAIRGRGSSTEAFF,TGTGCCATCAGGGGTCGGGGATCGAGCACTGAAGCTTTCTTT,-,TRBJ1-1,-,TRBV10-3
CASSRGQGEKLFF,TGTGCCAGCAGCCGGGGACAGGGTGAAAAACTGTTTTTT,TRBD1,TRBJ1-4,-,TRBV11-2
CSVEAPNYEQYF,TGCAGCGTGGAGGCCCCAAATTACGAGCAGTACTTC,-,TRBJ2-7,few,TRBV29-1
CASSQDSLNTEAFF,TGTGCCAGCAGCCAGGACAGCTTGAACACTGAAGCTTTCTTT,-,TRBJ1-1,few,TRBV6-5
CASSPEGNTGELFF,TGTGCCAGCAGTCCCGAGGGGAACACCGGGGAGCTGTTTTTT,-,TRBJ2-2,-,TRBV5-4
CASRPGGSNQPQHF,TGTGCCAGCCGCCCCGGGGGAAGCAATCAGCCCCAGCATTTT,-,TRBJ1-5,-,TRBV28
CAGGDRAAEQYF,TGTGCCGGGGGGGACAGGGCCGCCGAGCAGTACTTC,TRBD1,TRBJ2-7,-,TRBV10-3
CASSSGTGGYYGYTF,TGTGCCAGTAGCTCCGGGACAGGGGGTTACTATGGCTACACCTTC,TRBD1,TRBJ1-2,-,TRBV19
CAIRDRDYEQYF,TGTGCCATCAGGGACAGGGATTACGAGCAGTACTTC,TRBD1,TRBJ2-7,once,TRBV10-3
CASSFGTGDGKNTEAFF,TGTGCCAGCAGTTTCGGGACAGGGGACGGGAAGAACACTGAAGCTTTCTTT,TRBD1,TRBJ1-1,-,TRBV28
CASSLGDPGQGAGEQYF,TGTGCCAGCAGCTTAGGGGATCCGGGACAGGGGGCGGGCGAGCAGTACTTC,TRBD1,TRBJ2-7,-,TRBV7-8
CASSYSDRGPGELFF,TGTGCCAGCAGTTACTCCGACAGGGGCCCCGGGGAGCTGTTTTTT,TRBD1,TRBJ2-2,-,TRBV6-5
CASGTGVGNEQFF,TGTGCCAGCGGGACAGGGGTGGGGAATGAGCAGTTCTTC,TRBD1,TRBJ2-1,-,TRBV28
CASSVLGHEQYF,TGTGCCAGCAGCGTGTTGGGCCACGAGCAGTACTTC,-,TRBJ2-7,-,TRBV9
CASSPAGVREKLFF,TGTGCCAGCTCACCCGCGGGGGTGCGTGAAAAACTGTTTTTT,-,TRBJ1-4,-,TRBV18
CASKGSSGSWDTQYF,TGTGCCAGCAAAGGGTCGAGCGGGAGTTGGGATACGCAGTATTTT,TRBD2,TRBJ2-3,-,TRBV28
CAASGLGLVIQYF,TGTGCCGCCTCCGGACTGGGATTGGTCATTCAGTACTTC,-,TRBJ2-4,once,TRBV2
CASSVQGSGQPQHF,TGTGCCAGCAGTGTACAGGGGAGTGGTCAGCCCCAGCATTTT,TRBD1,TRBJ1-5,once,TRBV6-1
CASSEEGSNQPQHF,TGTGCCAGCAGTGAGGAGGGAAGCAATCAGCCCCAGCATTTT,-,TRBJ1-5,-,TRBV2
CASSLQRVGYTF,TGTGCCAGCAGCCTTCAGAGGGTTGGCTACACCTTC,-,TRBJ1-2,-,TRBV7-2
CASSLAPPDTQYF,TGTGCCAGCAGCTTAGCTCCCCCAGATACGCAGTATTTT,-,TRBJ2-3,-,TRBV11-3
CASSYGGRAGEQFF,TGTGCCAGCAGTTACGGTGGGAGGGCCGGGGAGCAGTTCTTC,TRBD2,TRBJ2-1,-,TRBV28
CASSFLGETQYF,TGTGCCAGCAGCTTCCTCGGGGAGACCCAGTACTTC,-,TRBJ2-5,-,TRBV7-6
CASSLRAGGNQETQYF,TGTGCCAGCAGCTTACGAGCGGGGGGGAACCAAGAGACCCAGTACTTC,TRBD2,TRBJ2-5,-,TRBV7-3
CASSISQGYGNTEAFF,TGTGCCAGTAGTATATCACAGGGGTACGGGAACACTGAAGCTTTCTTT,TRBD1,TRBJ1-1,-,TRBV19
CASRQSGFEEKLFF,TGTGCCAGCAGGCAATCGGGGTTTGAAGAAAAACTGTTTTTT,-,TRBJ1-4,-,TRBV4-2
CASSLGLAGAQDEQYF,TGTGCCAGCAGCCTCGGACTAGCGGGAGCACAGGACGAGCAGTACTTC,TRBD2,TRBJ2-7,-,TRBV13
CATKRGIGTEAFF,TGTGCCACCAAGCGGGGGATCGGCACTGAAGCTTTCTTT,-,TRBJ1-1,-,TRBV27
CASSLAPGSYGYTF,TGTGCCAGCAGCTTAGCACCAGGGTCTTATGGCTACACCTTC,-,TRBJ1-2,-,TRBV7-9
CASSQARDRGEKLFF,TGTGCCAGCAGCCAAGCAAGGGACAGGGGGGAAAAACTGTTTTTT,TRBD1,TRBJ1-4,-,TRBV14
CASSALPGLGAGELFF,TGTGCCAGCAGTGCCCTACCGGGACTAGGGGCCGGGGAGCTGTTTTTT,TRBD2,TRBJ2-2,-,TRBV6-1
CATIGGAVHTGELFF,TGTGCCACCATCGGGGGGGCGGTTCACACCGGGGAGCTGTTTTTT,TRBD2,TRBJ2-2,-,TRBV10-3
CASSDSAGAYNEQFF,TGTGCCAGCAGCGACTCAGCGGGGGCATACAATGAGCAGTTCTTC,TRBD2,TRBJ2-1,-,TRBV7-9
CASSIVENTDTQYF,TGTGCCAGTAGTATTGTAGAGAACACAGATACGCAGTATTTT,-,TRBJ2-3,once,TRBV19
CASSTPWGQFNEQYF,TGTGCCAGCAGCACCCCCTGGGGGCAGTTCAACGAGCAGTACTTC,-,TRBJ2-7,-,TRBV11-1
CAWRRLAQGGYTF,TGTGCCTGGAGGAGGTTGGCTCAGGGAGGCTACACCTTC,-,TRBJ1-2,-,TRBV30
CASSYLLSGGEQYF,TGTGCCAGCAGCTACCTCCTCAGTGGTGGCGAGCAGTACTTC,-,TRBJ2-7,-,TRBV7-9
CASSPTGFNEQYF,TGTGCCAGCAGCCCCACAGGGTTTAACGAGCAGTACTTC,-,TRBJ2-7,-,TRBV11-1
CASSLSQETQYF,TGTGCCAGCAGTTTATCTCAAGAGACCCAGTACTTC,-,TRBJ2-5,-,TRBV28
CASSSRERTGLNGYTF,TGTGCCAGCAGTTCCCGAGAGAGGACAGGATTGAATGGCTACACCTTC,TRBD1,TRBJ1-2,-,TRBV6-6
CASGPIAGGRINTNTGELFF,TGTGCCAGTGGCCCAATAGCGGGGGGCCGCATCAACACGAACACCGGGGAGCTGTTTTTT,TRBD2,TRBJ2-2,-,TRBV19
CASIPPPSLEQFF,TGTGCCAGCATCCCACCCCCTAGCCTGGAGCAGTTCTTC,-,TRBJ2-1,-,TRBV7-9
CASSPQVLAGANEQFF,TGTGCCAGCAGCCCACAAGTCCTAGCGGGTGCTAATGAGCAGTTCTTC,TRBD2,TRBJ2-1,-,TRBV11-2
CASSPSDRPNEQFF,TGTGCCAGCAGCCCCTCGGACAGGCCCAATGAGCAGTTCTTC,TRBD1,TRBJ2-1,-,TRBV7-6
CASSPTSGEQETQYF,TGTGCCAGCTCTCCGACTAGCGGAGAGCAAGAGACCCAGTACTTC,TRBD2,TRBJ2-5,-,TRBV18
CASISDYGYTF,TGTGCCAGTATCAGTGACTATGGCTACACCTTC,-,TRBJ1-2,-,TRBV19
CASRPGTRSYEQYF,TGTGCCAGCAGGCCCGGGACAAGGTCCTACGAGCAGTACTTC,-,TRBJ2-7,-,TRBV6-6
CATSRKGLAGGPLEYF,TGTGCCACCAGCAGAAAGGGACTAGCGGGGGGGCCGTTGGAGTATTTT,TRBD2,TRBJ2-3,once,TRBV15
CASSDFLGDRYGYTF,TGTGCCAGCAGTGATTTCTTAGGGGATCGGTATGGCTACACCTTC,-,TRBJ1-2,-,TRBV25-1
CASSAGAGAGLNEQYF,TGTGCCAGCAGCGCGGGGGCGGGGGCAGGGTTGAACGAGCAGTACTTC,-,TRBJ2-7,-,TRBV2
CASSITSGGSDTQYF,TGTGCCAGTAGTATAACTAGCGGGGGGTCCGATACGCAGTATTTT,TRBD2,TRBJ2-3,once,TRBV19
CASSRGTGMGDEKLFF,TGTGCCAGTAGTAGAGGAACAGGGATGGGCGATGAAAAACTGTTTTTT,-,TRBJ1-4,-,TRBV19
CASSYGLAAINTQYF,TGTGCCAGCAGTTACGGACTAGCGGCAATAAATACGCAGTATTTT,TRBD2,TRBJ2-3,-,TRBV6-5
CASSGWDTLSYGYTF,TGTGCCAGCAGTGGCTGGGACACCTTATCCTATGGCTACACCTTC,-,TRBJ1-2,-,TRBV28
CASSLTGVVEQFF,TGTGCCAGCAGCTTAACAGGGGTGGTTGAGCAGTTCTTC,TRBD1,TRBJ2-1,-,TRBV7-2
CASRFGTPGLGIGRFQIQETQYF,TGTGCAAGTCGCTTCGGAACCCCGGGACTAGGGATTGGTCGGTTCCAAATCCAAGAGACCCAGTACTTC,-,TRBJ2-5,-,TRBV12-2
CASSEGQGAQPQHF,TGTGCCAGCAGTGAAGGACAGGGGGCTCAGCCCCAGCATTTT,TRBD1,TRBJ1-5,once,TRBV2